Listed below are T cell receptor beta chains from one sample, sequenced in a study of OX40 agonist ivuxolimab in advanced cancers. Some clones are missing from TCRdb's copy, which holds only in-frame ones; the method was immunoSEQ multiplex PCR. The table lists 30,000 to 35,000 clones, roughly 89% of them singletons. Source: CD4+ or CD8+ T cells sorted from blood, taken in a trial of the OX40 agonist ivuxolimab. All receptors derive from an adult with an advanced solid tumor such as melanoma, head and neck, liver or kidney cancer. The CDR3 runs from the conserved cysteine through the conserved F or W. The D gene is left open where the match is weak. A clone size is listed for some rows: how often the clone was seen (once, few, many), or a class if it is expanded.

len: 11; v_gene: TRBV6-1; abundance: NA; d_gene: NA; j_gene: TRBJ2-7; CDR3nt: TGTGCCAGCACCCTCGGGTACGAGCAGTACTTC; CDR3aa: CASTLGYEQYF
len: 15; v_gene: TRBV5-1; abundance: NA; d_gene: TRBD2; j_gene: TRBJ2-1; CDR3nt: TGCGCCAGCAGCTTTACTAGCGGGAGTGGCAATGAGCAGTTCTTC; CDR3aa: CASSFTSGSGNEQFF
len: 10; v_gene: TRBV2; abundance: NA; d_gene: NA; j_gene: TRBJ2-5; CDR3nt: TGTGCGAGCTGGATGGAGACCCAGTACTTC; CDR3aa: CASWMETQYF
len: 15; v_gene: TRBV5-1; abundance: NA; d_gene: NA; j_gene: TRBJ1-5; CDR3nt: TGCGCCAGCAGCTTGGGTCAGGGCCGGGATCAGCCCCAGCATTTT; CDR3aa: CASSLGQGRDQPQHF
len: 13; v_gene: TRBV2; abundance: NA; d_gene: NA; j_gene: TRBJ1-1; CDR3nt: TGTGCCAGCAGTGTAGGGGAGAACACTGAAGCTTTCTTT; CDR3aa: CASSVGENTEAFF
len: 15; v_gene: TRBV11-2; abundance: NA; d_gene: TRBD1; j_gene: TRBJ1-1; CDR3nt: TGTGCCAGCAGCTTAGAAGCAGGGGGGTGGCCTGAAGCTTTCTTT; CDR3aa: CASSLEAGGWPEAFF
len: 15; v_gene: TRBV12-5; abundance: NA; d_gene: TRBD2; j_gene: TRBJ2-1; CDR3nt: TGTGCTAGTCTTATTTGGATGGGAGGGCCGGGTGAGCAGTTCTTC; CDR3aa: CASLIWMGGPGEQFF
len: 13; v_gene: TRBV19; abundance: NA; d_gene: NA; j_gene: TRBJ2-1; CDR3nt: TGTGCCAGTAGTATGGGGACTTACAATGAGCAGTTCTTC; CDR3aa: CASSMGTYNEQFF
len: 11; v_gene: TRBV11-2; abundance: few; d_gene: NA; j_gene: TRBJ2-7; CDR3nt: TGTGCCAGCAGCTCGTATTACGAGCAGTACTTC; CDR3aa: CASSSYYEQYF
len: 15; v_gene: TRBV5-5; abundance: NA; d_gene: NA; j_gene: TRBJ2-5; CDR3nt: TGTGCCAGCAGCTTCCGAGGGGCCGGGGTCGAGACCCAGTACTTC; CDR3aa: CASSFRGAGVETQYF
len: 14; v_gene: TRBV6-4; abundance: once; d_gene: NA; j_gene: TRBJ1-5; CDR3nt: TGTGCCAGCAGTGTCGACCCCGGGAATCAGCCCCAGCATTTT; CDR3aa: CASSVDPGNQPQHF
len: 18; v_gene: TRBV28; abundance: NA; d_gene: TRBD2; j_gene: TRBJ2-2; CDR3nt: TGTGCGAGCTCGACCCCTGGACTAGCGGGAGGGAACACCGGGGAGCTGTTTTTT; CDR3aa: CASSTPGLAGGNTGELFF
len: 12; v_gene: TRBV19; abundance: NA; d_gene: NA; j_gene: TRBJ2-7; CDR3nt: TGTGCCAGTAGCGGGGACTCCTACGAGCAGTACTTC; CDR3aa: CASSGDSYEQYF
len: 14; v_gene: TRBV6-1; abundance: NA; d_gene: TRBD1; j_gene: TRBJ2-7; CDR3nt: TGTGCCAGCAGTGGGACAGGCGCATCCTACGAGCAGTACTTC; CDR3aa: CASSGTGASYEQYF
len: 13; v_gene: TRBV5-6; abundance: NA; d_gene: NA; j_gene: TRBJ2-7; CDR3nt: TGTGCCAGCAGCTTGAAGAGCTCCTACGAGCAGTACTTC; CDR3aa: CASSLKSSYEQYF
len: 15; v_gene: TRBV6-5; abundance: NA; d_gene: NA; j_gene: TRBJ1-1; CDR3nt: TGTGCCAGCAGTTACTCCAGTCTAATGAACACTGAAGCTTTCTTT; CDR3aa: CASSYSSLMNTEAFF
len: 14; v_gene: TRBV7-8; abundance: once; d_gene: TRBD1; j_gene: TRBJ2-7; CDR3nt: TGTGCCAGCAGCGCCGGGACAGGGAATTACGAGCAGTACTTC; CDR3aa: CASSAGTGNYEQYF
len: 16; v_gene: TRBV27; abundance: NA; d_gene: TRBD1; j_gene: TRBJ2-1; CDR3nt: TGTGCCAGCAGTCTCACGGGACAGCCCCCCGACAATGAGCAGTTCTTC; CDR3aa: CASSLTGQPPDNEQFF
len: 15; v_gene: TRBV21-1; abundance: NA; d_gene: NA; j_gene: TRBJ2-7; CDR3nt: TGTGCCAGCATCCCACCTTTCGGAGACTCCTACGAGCAGTACTTC; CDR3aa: CASIPPFGDSYEQYF
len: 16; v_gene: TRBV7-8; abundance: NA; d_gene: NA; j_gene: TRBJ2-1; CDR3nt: TGTGCCAGCAGCCAGGATCAGTGGGCAGGGAACAATGAGCAGTTCTTC; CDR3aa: CASSQDQWAGNNEQFF
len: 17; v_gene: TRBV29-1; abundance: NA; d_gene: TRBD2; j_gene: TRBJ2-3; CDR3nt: TGCAGCTCTTCCGGGACTAGCGGGGAAACGTTCACAGATACGCAGTATTTT; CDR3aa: CSSSGTSGETFTDTQYF
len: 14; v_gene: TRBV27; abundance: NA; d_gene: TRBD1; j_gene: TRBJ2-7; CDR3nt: TGTGCCAGCAGTTTAGGACAGGGCGGCTACGAGCAGTACTTC; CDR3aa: CASSLGQGGYEQYF
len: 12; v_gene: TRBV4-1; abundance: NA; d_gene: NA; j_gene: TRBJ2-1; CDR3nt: TGCGCCAGCAGCCTCCACGACAATGAGCAGTTCTTC; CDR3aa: CASSLHDNEQFF
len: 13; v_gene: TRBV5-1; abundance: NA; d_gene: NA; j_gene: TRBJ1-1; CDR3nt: TGCGCCAGCCAATTCGGACAGAACACTGAAGCTTTCTTT; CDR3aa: CASQFGQNTEAFF
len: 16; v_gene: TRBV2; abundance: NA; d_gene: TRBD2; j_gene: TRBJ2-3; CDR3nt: TGTGCCAGCAGCCTGGCAGAGTCTAGCGGGACAGATACGCAGTATTTT; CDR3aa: CASSLAESSGTDTQYF
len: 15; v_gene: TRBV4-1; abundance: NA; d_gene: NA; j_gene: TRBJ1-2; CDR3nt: TGCGCCAGCAGCCAAGATAGACAGGCAAACTATGGCTACACCTTC; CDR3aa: CASSQDRQANYGYTF
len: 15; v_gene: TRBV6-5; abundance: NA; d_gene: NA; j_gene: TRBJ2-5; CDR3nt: TGTGCCAGCAGGCCCTATCTAGCGAGCCAAAAGACCCAGTACTTC; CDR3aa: CASRPYLASQKTQYF
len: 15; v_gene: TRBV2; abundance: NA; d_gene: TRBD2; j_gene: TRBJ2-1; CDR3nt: TGTGCCAGCAGGGCCGGGACTAGCCTCTACAATGAGCAGTTCTTC; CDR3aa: CASRAGTSLYNEQFF
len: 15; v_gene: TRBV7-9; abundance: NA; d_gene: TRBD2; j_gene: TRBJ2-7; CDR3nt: TGTGCCAGCAGCTCCGAAGGACTAGCGGACTACGAGCAGTACTTC; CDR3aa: CASSSEGLADYEQYF
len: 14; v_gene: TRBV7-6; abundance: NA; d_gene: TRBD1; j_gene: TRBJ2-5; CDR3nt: TGTGCCAGCAGCTTTACAGGGGTTGAAGAGACCCAGTACTTC; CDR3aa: CASSFTGVEETQYF
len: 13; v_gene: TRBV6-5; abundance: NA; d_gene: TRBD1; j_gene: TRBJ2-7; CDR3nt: TGTGCCAGCAGTTACACAGGGGGGAACGAGCAGTACTTC; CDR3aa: CASSYTGGNEQYF
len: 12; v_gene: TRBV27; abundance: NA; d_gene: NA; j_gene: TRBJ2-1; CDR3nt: TGTGCCAGCATGCGACCCCCAGGTCCCCGGCTCTTC; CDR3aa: CASMRPPGPRLF
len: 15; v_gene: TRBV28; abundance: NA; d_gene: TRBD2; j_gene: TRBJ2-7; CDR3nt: TGTGCCAGCAGTTTTGCGGGACTAGCGGTCTACGAGCAGTACTTC; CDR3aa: CASSFAGLAVYEQYF
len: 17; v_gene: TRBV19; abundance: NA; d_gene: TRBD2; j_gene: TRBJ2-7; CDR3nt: TGTGCCAGTAGTGTCTCCGGGACTAGCGGGACGTCCTACGAGCAGTACTTC; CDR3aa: CASSVSGTSGTSYEQYF
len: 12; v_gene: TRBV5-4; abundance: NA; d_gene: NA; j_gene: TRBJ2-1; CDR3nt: TGTGCCAGCAGCTTGTTTGGCAATGAGCAGTTCTTC; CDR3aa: CASSLFGNEQFF
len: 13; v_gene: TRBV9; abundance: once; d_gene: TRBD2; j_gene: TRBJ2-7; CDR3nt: TGTGCCAGCAGCGGAACTAGCGAATACGAGCAGTACTTC; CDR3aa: CASSGTSEYEQYF
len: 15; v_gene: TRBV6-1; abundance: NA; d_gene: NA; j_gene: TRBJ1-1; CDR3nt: TGTGCCAGCATGCTAGGGGCGGGTAGGAACACTGAAGCTTTCTTT; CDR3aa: CASMLGAGRNTEAFF
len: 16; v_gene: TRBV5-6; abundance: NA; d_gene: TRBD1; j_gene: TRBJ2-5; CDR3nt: TGTGCCAGCACCGACGTGACAGGGGGTTTCCAAGAGACCCAGTACTTC; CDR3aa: CASTDVTGGFQETQYF
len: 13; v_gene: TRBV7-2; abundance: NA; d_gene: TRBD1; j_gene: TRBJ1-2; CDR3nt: TGTGCCAGCAGATCGACAGGGGATAGTGGCTACACCTTC; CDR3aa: CASRSTGDSGYTF
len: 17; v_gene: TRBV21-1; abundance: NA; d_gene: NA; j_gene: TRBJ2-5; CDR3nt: TGTGCCAGCAGCCCCAAAGCAAGGGGACACCATCAAGAGACCCAGTACTTC; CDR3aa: CASSPKARGHHQETQYF
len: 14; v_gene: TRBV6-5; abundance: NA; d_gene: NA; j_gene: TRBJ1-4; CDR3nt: TGTGCCAGCAGTTACGTGGCCGTCAATGAAAAACTGTTTTTT; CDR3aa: CASSYVAVNEKLFF
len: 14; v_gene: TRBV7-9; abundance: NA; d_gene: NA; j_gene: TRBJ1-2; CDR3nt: TGTGCCAGCAGCCCCGCCATGGCTGCCTTTGGCTACACCTTC; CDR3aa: CASSPAMAAFGYTF
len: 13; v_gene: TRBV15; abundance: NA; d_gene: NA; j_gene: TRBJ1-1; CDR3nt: TGTGCCACCAGCAGAGCTGTGAACACTGAAGCTTTCTTT; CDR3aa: CATSRAVNTEAFF
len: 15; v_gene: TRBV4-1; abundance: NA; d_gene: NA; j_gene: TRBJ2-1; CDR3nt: TGCGCCAGCAGCCAAGAGATTCGGGAAAACAATGAGCAGTTCTTC; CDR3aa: CASSQEIRENNEQFF
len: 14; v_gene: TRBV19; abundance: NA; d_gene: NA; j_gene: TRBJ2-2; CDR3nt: TGTGCCAGTACTGATACAGCGTTGTCCGGGGAGCTGTTTTTT; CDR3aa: CASTDTALSGELFF
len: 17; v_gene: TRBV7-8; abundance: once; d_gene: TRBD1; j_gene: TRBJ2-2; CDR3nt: TGTGCCAGCAGCTTAGGAGGGGGCGAGTTTAACACCGGGGAGCTGTTTTTT; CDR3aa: CASSLGGGEFNTGELFF
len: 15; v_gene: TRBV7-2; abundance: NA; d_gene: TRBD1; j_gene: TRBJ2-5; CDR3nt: TGTGCCAGCAGCTCATGGACAGGGGGCGGGGAGACCCAGTACTTC; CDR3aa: CASSSWTGGGETQYF
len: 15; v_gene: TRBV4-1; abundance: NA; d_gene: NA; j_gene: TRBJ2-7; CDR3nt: TGCGCCAGCAGCCAAGGAGTCTACCTAACCTACGAGCAGTACTTC; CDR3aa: CASSQGVYLTYEQYF
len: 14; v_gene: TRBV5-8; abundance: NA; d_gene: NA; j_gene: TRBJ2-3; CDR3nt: TGTGCCAGCAGCGTGGACACATACACAGATACGCAGTATTTT; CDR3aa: CASSVDTYTDTQYF
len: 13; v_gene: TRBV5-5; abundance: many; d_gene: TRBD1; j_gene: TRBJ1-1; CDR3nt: TGTGCCAGCAGCGGACAGGGGGACTCTGAAGCTTTCTTT; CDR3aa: CASSGQGDSEAFF
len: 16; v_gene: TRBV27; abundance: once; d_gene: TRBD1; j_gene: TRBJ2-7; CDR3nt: TGTGCCAGCAGTTTATCATTGGGGGACAGTTCCTACGAGCAGTACTTC; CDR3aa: CASSLSLGDSSYEQYF